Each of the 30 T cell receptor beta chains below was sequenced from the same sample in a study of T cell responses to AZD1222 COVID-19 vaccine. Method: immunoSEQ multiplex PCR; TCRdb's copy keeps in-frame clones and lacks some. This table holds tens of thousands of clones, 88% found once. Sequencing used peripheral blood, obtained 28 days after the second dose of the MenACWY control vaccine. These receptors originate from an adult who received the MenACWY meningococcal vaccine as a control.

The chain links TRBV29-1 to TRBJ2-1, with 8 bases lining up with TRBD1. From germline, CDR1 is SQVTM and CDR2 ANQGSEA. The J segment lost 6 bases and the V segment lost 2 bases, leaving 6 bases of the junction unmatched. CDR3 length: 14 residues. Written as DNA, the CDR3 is TGCAGCGTTGAAATCGGACAGGGAGGCAATGAGCAGTTCTTC. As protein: CSVEIGQGGNEQFF.

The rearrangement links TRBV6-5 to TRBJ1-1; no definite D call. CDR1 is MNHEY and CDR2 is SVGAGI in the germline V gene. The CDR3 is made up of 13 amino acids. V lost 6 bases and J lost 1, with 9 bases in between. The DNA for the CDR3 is TGTGCCAGCAGCCGTGACAAGAACACTGAAGCTTTCTTT. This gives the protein CASSRDKNTEAFF.

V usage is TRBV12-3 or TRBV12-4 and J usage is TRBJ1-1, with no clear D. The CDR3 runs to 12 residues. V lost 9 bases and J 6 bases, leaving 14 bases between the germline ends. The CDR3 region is CASSSPGAEAFF. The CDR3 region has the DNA TGTGCCAGTTCGTCACCCGGCGCTGAAGCTTTCTTT.

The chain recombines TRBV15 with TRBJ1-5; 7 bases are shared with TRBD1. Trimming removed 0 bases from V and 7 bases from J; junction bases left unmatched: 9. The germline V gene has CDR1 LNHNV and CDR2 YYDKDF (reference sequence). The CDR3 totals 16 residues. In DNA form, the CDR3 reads TGTGCCACCAGCAGAGATCGAGGGGGCGCGGGACAGCCCCAGCATTTT. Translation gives CATSRDRGGAGQPQHF.

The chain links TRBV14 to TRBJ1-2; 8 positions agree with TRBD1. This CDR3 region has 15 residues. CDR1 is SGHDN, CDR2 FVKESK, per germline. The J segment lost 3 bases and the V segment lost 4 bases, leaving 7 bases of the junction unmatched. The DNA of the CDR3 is TGTGCCAGCAGCCTAAGACAGGGGATTGACTATGGCTACACCTTC. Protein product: CASSLRQGIDYGYTF.

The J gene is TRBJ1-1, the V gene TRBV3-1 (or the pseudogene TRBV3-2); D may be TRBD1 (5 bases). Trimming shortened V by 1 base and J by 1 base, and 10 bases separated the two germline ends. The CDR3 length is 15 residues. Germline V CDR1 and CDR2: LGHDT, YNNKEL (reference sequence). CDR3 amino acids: CASSQAGLGNTEAFF. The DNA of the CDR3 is TGTGCCAGCAGCCAAGCGGGGCTAGGGAACACTGAAGCTTTCTTT.

This CDR3 is CASSFQRGRETQYF. The CDR3 DNA follows: TGTGCCAGCAGCTTCCAGCGGGGGAGAGAGACCCAGTACTTC. The chain combines TRBV7-8 with TRBJ2-5; 8 bases agree with TRBD2. CDR1 SGHVS and CDR2 FQNEAQ come from the germline V gene. V lost 3 bases to trimming and J lost 4 bases; unmatched junction nucleotides: 4. The length of the CDR3 is 14 residues.

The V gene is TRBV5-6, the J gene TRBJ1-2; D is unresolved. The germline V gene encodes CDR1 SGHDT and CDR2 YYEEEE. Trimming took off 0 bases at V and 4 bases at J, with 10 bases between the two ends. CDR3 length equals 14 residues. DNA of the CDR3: TGTGCCAGCAGCTTGGTATATTCTTCCTATGGCTACACCTTC. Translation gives CASSLVYSSYGYTF.

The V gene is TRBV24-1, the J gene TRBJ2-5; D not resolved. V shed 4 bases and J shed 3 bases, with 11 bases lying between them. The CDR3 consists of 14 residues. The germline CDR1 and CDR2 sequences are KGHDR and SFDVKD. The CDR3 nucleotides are TGTGCCACCAGTGAATCTCGAGCAGAAGAGACCCAGTACTTC. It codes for CATSESRAEETQYF.

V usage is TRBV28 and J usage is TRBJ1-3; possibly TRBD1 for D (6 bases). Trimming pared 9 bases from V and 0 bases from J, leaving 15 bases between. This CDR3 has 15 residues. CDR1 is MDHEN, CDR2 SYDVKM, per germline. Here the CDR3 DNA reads TGTGCCAGTTCGACAGGAGTTCACTCTGGAAACACCATATATTTT. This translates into CASSTGVHSGNTIYF.

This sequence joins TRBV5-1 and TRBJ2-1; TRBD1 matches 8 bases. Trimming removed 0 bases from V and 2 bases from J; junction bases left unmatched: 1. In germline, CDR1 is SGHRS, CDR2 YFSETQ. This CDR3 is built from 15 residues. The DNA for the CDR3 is TGCGCCAGCAGCTTGGGACAGGGGACCTACAATGAGCAGTTCTTC. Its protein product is CASSLGQGTYNEQFF. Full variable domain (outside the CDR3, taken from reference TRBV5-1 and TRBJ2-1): KAGVTQTPRYLIKTRGQQVTLSCSPISGHRSVSWYQQTPGQGLQFLFEYFSETQRNKGNFPGRFSGRQFSNSRSEMNVSTLELGDSALYLCASSLGQGTYNEQFFGPGTRLTVL.

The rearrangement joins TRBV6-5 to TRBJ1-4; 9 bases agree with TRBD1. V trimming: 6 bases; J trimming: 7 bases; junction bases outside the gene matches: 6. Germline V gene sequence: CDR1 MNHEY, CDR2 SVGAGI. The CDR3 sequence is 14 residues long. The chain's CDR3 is CASSPTGGVEKLFF. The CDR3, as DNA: TGTGCCAGCAGCCCGACAGGGGGTGTTGAAAAACTGTTTTTT.

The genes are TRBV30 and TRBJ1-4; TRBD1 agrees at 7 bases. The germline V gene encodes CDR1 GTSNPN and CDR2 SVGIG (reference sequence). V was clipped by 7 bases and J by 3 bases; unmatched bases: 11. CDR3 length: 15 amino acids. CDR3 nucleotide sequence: TGTGCCTTCAAAATTACAGGGACAGCTAATGAAAAACTGTTTTTT. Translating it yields CAFKITGTANEKLFF.

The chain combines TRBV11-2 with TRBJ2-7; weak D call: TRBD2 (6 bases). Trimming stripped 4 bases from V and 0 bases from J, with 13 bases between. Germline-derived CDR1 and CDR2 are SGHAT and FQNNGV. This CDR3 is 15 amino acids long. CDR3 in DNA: TGTGCCAGCAGCTCCCGGGACTTGAGCTCCTACGAGCAGTACTTC. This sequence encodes CASSSRDLSSYEQYF.

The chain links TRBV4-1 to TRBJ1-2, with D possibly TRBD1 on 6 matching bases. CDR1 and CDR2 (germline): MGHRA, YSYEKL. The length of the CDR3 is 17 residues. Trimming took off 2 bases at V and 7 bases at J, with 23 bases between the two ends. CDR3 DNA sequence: TGCGCCAGCAGCCAACCCCGGTCCGGGACACCTACAAGTGGCTACACCTTC. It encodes CASSQPRSGTPTSGYTF.

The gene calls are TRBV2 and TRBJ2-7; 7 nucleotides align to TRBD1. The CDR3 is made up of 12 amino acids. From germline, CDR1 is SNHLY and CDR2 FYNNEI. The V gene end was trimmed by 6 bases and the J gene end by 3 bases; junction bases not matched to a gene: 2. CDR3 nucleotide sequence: TGTGCCAGCAGAGGGGACAGCTACGAGCAGTACTTC. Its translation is CASRGDSYEQYF.

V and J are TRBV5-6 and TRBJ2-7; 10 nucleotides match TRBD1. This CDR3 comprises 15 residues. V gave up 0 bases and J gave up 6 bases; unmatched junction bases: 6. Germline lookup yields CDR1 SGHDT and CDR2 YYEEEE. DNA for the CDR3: TGTGCCAGCAGCTTGGTTCGGGACAGGGGTATCGAGCAGTACTTC. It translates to CASSLVRDRGIEQYF.

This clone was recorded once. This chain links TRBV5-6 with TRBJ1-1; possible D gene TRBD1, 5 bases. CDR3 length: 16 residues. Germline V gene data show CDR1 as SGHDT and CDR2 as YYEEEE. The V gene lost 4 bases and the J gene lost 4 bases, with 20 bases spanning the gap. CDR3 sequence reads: CASSLRRRGRGTEAFF. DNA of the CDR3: TGTGCCAGCAGCCTGCGACGTCGGGGGAGAGGCACTGAAGCTTTCTTT.

CDR3: CASSERSPRDSPLHF. The CDR3 coding sequence is TGTGCCAGCAGTGAAAGGTCTCCACGGGATTCACCCCTCCACTTT. The chain combines TRBV2 with TRBJ1-6; D gene unclear. This CDR3 is built from 15 residues. Per the germline V gene, CDR1 is SNHLY and CDR2 is FYNNEI. The V gene lost 2 bases and the J gene lost 8 bases, with 13 bases spanning the gap.

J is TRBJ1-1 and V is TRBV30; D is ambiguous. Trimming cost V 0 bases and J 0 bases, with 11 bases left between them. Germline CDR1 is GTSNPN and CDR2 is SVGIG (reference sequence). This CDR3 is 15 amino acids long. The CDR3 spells CAWSVRQFMNTEAFF. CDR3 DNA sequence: TGTGCCTGGAGTGTTAGGCAGTTCATGAACACTGAAGCTTTCTTT.

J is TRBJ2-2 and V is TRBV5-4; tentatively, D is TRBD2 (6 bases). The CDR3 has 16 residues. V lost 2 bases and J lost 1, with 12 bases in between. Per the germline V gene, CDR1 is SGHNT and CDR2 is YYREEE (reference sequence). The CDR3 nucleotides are TGTGCCAGCAGCTTTTCGCTAGCGTGGAACACCGGGGAGCTGTTTTTT. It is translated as CASSFSLAWNTGELFF.

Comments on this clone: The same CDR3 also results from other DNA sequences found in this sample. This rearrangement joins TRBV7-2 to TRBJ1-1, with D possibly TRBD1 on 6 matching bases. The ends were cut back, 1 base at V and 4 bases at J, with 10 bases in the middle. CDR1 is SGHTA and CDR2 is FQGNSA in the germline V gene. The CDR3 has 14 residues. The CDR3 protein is CASSLDGRGTEAFF. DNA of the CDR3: TGTGCCAGCAGCTTAGACGGCAGGGGCACTGAAGCTTTCTTT.

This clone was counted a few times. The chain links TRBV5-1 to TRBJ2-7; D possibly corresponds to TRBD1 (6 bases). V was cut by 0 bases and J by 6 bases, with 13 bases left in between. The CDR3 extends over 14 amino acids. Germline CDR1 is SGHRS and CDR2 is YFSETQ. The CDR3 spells CASSLGQAIGEQYF. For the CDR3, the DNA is TGCGCCAGCAGCTTGGGACAGGCCATAGGCGAGCAGTACTTC.

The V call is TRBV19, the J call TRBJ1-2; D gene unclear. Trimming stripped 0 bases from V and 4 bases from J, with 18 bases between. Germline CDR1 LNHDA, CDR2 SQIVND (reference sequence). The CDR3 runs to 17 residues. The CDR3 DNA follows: TGTGCCAGTAGTATAGATCTACAGACCGCCCGCACCTATGGCTACACCTTC. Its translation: CASSIDLQTARTYGYTF. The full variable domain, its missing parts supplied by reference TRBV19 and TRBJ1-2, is DGGITQSPKYLFRKEGQNVTLSCEQNLNHDAMYWYRQDPGQGLRLIYYSQIVNDFQKGDIAEGYSVSREKKESFPLTVTSAQKNPTAFYLCASSIDLQTARTYGYTFGSGTRLTVV.

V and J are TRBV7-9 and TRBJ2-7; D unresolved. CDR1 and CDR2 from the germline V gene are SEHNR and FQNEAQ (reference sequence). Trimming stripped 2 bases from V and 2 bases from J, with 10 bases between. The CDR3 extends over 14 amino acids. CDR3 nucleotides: TGTGCCAGCAGCTTATGGGCCAGTACCTACGAGCAGTACTTC. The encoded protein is CASSLWASTYEQYF.

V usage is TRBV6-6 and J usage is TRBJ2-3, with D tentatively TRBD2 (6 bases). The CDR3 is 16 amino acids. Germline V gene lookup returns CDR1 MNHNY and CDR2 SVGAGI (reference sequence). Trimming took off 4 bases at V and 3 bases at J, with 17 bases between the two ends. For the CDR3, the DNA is TGTGCCAGCAGTTTAAAGGCGGCGGGACGGACAGATACGCAGTATTTT. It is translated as CASSLKAAGRTDTQYF.

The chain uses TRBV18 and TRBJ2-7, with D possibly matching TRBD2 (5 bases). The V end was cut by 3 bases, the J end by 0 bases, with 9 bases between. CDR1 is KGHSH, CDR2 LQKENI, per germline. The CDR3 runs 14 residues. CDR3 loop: CASSPSGSSYEQYF. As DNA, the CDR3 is TGTGCCAGCTCACCCTCGGGGAGCTCCTACGAGCAGTACTTC.

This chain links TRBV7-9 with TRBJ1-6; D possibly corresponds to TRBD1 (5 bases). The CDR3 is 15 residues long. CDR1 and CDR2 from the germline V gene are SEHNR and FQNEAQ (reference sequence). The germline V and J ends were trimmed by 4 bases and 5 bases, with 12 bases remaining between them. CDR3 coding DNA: TGTGCCAGCAGCTCAATCCAGGGTGATAATTCACCCCTCCACTTT. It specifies CASSSIQGDNSPLHF.

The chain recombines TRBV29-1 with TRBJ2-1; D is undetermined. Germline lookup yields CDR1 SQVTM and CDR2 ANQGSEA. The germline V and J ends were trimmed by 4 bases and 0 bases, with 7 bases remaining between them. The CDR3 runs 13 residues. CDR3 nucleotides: TGCAGCGTTGTATATTTCTCCTACAATGAGCAGTTCTTC. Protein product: CSVVYFSYNEQFF.

The CDR3 protein is CATSRAPGIIGYTF. The CDR3 DNA sequence: TGTGCCACCAGCAGAGCCCCAGGGATTATTGGCTACACCTTC. This chain connects TRBV15 to TRBJ1-2, with D maybe TRBD1 (5 bases). Trimming stripped 1 base from V and 7 bases from J, with 13 bases between. Germline V lookup: CDR1 LNHNV, CDR2 YYDKDF (reference sequence). This CDR3 has 14 residues. Using reference TRBV15 and TRBJ1-2 for the parts outside the CDR3, the full variable domain is DAMVIQNPRYQVTQFGKPVTLSCSQTLNHNVMYWYQQKSSQAPKLLFHYYDKDFNNEADTPDNFQSRRPNTSFCFLDIRSPGLGDTAMYLCATSRAPGIIGYTFGSGTRLTVV.